This TCR beta chain was profiled in a study of T-cell reconstitution after alpha-beta-depleted transplantation in children. Study-wide results and caveats: Alpha-beta T cells about two months after transplant reportedly derived from several hundred expanded graft clones. A year had passed since transplant, and T-cell counts and diversity by then came mostly from newly produced T cells. The study traced high day-60 TCRbeta diversity in some patients to surviving recipient T cells and thymic progenitors.

This clonotype showed up many times. The antigen is undetermined. Using unique molecular identifiers, the investigators prepared the TCRbeta library. TCRdb called the PCR reads again in MiXCR, with one record for every CDR3 protein. The table includes some 81,000 distinct CDR3 sequences, over 12% detected once. The CDR3 is 13 amino acids. V dropped 0 bases and J dropped 2 bases, with 6 bases sitting between them. Germline CDR1 and CDR2: SGHKS and YYEKEE (reference sequence). The clonotype was recovered from a male patient aged 2-15 years who had a stem cell transplant for acute lymphoblastic leukemia, so the T cells may come from the graft donor. The sequences come from PBMCs, mostly from graft donor cells, collected 180 days after TCRalphabeta/CD19-depleted stem cell transplant. This sequence joins TRBV5-5 and TRBJ2-7, with D unresolved. The CDR3 protein is CASSLGNPYEQYF. For the CDR3, the DNA is TGTGCCAGCAGCTTGGGGAACCCCTACGAGCAGTACTTC.